The entry below describes one T cell receptor beta chain. Trimming removed 3 bases at V and 5 bases at J, with 9 bases between. In germline, CDR1 is SGDLS, CDR2 YYNGEE. The CDR3 contains 12 residues. Construction of the TCRbeta library involved unique molecular identifiers. TCRdb re-called the PCR reads through MiXCR, storing one row per CDR3 protein. The repertoire has around 530,000 distinct CDR3 sequences, around a third of them found once; the top ten carry 2% to 3%. The data are from a study of T-cell reconstitution after alpha-beta-depleted transplantation in children. The sample in question was PBMCs from the stem cell graft donor, obtained from the stem cell graft. J is TRBJ2-7 and V is TRBV9; D may be TRBD1 or TRBD2 (5 bases each). This receptor was taken from a human donor who donated a stem cell graft to a child with aplastic anemia. The CDR3 DNA sequence: TGTGCCAGCAGCGGGGGACCCAACGAGCAGTACTTC. It is translated as CASSGGPNEQYF.